A selection of T cell receptor beta chains follows, all from one sample in a study of OX40 agonist ivuxolimab in advanced cancers. The repertoire was sequenced with immunoSEQ multiplex PCR; TCRdb's copy has only in-frame clones and lacks some. The sample yields around 33,000 clones, around nine tenths seen once. The source was CD4+ or CD8+ T cells sorted from blood, collected in a trial of the OX40 agonist ivuxolimab. These receptors came from an adult with an advanced solid tumor such as melanoma, head and neck, liver or kidney cancer. Each CDR3 is given with its conserved first and last residue. Fields, in order: D gene, J gene, clone size, V gene, CDR3 length, CDR3 protein, CDR3 DNA. D genes are given only for firm matches. Rows may omit the clone size; those that give it use once, few, many or a size class.

d_call: NA
j_call: TRBJ1-2
clone_size: NA
v_call: TRBV9
cdr3_length: 14
cdr3_aa: CASSVVGGARVVTF
cdr3_nt: TGTGCCAGCAGCGTAGTAGGTGGGGCGAGGGTCGTCACCTTC

d_call: NA
j_call: TRBJ2-5
clone_size: NA
v_call: TRBV7-9
cdr3_length: 15
cdr3_aa: CASSAPEERQETQYF
cdr3_nt: TGTGCCAGCAGCGCCCCAGAAGAACGGCAAGAGACCCAGTACTTC

d_call: NA
j_call: TRBJ1-2
clone_size: once
v_call: TRBV6-5
cdr3_length: 13
cdr3_aa: CASRQPGQYGYTF
cdr3_nt: TGTGCCAGCAGGCAACCGGGACAATATGGCTACACCTTC

d_call: TRBD1
j_call: TRBJ2-5
clone_size: once
v_call: TRBV15
cdr3_length: 15
cdr3_aa: CATSAGQVGQETQYF
cdr3_nt: TGTGCCACCAGCGCGGGACAGGTAGGACAAGAGACCCAGTACTTC

d_call: NA
j_call: TRBJ2-3
clone_size: NA
v_call: TRBV7-7
cdr3_length: 13
cdr3_aa: CASSPSPADTQYF
cdr3_nt: TGTGCCAGCAGCCCCTCCCCCGCAGATACGCAGTATTTT

d_call: NA
j_call: TRBJ2-3
clone_size: once
v_call: TRBV11-3
cdr3_length: 17
cdr3_aa: CASSSGVAGSSTDTQYF
cdr3_nt: TGTGCCAGCAGCTCTGGGGTGGCGGGAAGTAGCACAGATACGCAGTATTTT

d_call: NA
j_call: TRBJ1-5
clone_size: NA
v_call: TRBV4-1
cdr3_length: 15
cdr3_aa: CASSPGRTMGQPQHF
cdr3_nt: TGCGCCAGCAGCCCGGGACGGACCATGGGACAGCCCCAGCATTTT

d_call: TRBD2
j_call: TRBJ2-3
clone_size: NA
v_call: TRBV9
cdr3_length: 17
cdr3_aa: CASSVALGSGRRDTQYF
cdr3_nt: TGTGCCAGCAGCGTGGCCCTAGGTAGCGGGAGGAGGGATACGCAGTATTTT

d_call: NA
j_call: TRBJ2-7
clone_size: few
v_call: TRBV2
cdr3_length: 14
cdr3_aa: CASGPTRWGYEQYF
cdr3_nt: TGTGCCAGCGGACCGACCCGGTGGGGCTACGAGCAGTACTTC

d_call: NA
j_call: TRBJ2-1
clone_size: NA
v_call: TRBV18
cdr3_length: 13
cdr3_aa: CASSLSGGREQFF
cdr3_nt: TGTGCCAGCTCACTCTCCGGGGGCAGGGAGCAGTTCTTC

d_call: TRBD2
j_call: TRBJ2-5
clone_size: NA
v_call: TRBV28
cdr3_length: 15
cdr3_aa: CASSPGLAGAGTQYF
cdr3_nt: TGTGCCAGCAGCCCCGGACTAGCGGGGGCTGGAACCCAGTACTTC

d_call: NA
j_call: TRBJ1-5
clone_size: NA
v_call: TRBV5-4
cdr3_length: 13
cdr3_aa: CASSLAGNQPQHF
cdr3_nt: TGTGCCAGCAGCTTGGCGGGTAATCAGCCCCAGCATTTT

d_call: TRBD1
j_call: TRBJ2-7
clone_size: NA
v_call: TRBV6-5
cdr3_length: 14
cdr3_aa: CASSPDRGLYEQYF
cdr3_nt: TGTGCCAGTTCCCCGGACAGGGGCCTCTACGAGCAGTACTTC

d_call: NA
j_call: TRBJ2-2
clone_size: NA
v_call: TRBV27
cdr3_length: 14
cdr3_aa: CASSLNSDTGELFF
cdr3_nt: TGTGCCAGCAGTTTAAATTCAGACACCGGGGAGCTGTTTTTT

d_call: NA
j_call: TRBJ2-7
clone_size: NA
v_call: TRBV25-1
cdr3_length: 13
cdr3_aa: CASSSTGTYEQYF
cdr3_nt: TGTGCCAGCAGTAGCACCGGAACCTACGAGCAGTACTTC

d_call: NA
j_call: TRBJ2-2
clone_size: NA
v_call: TRBV5-4
cdr3_length: 15
cdr3_aa: CASSLDPLNTGELFF
cdr3_nt: TGTGCCAGCAGCTTGGATCCGTTGAACACCGGGGAGCTGTTTTTT

d_call: TRBD2
j_call: TRBJ2-7
clone_size: NA
v_call: TRBV9
cdr3_length: 14
cdr3_aa: CASSAAGGGYEQYF
cdr3_nt: TGTGCCAGCAGCGCAGCGGGAGGGGGATACGAGCAGTACTTC

d_call: NA
j_call: TRBJ2-1
clone_size: NA
v_call: TRBV10-1
cdr3_length: 14
cdr3_aa: CASSESGGWGEQFF
cdr3_nt: TGCGCCAGCAGTGAGTCGGGCGGCTGGGGTGAGCAGTTCTTC

d_call: NA
j_call: TRBJ2-6
clone_size: NA
v_call: TRBV6-5
cdr3_length: 15
cdr3_aa: CASTLDNSGANVLTF
cdr3_nt: TGTGCCAGCACCCTGGACAACTCTGGGGCCAACGTCCTGACTTTC

d_call: NA
j_call: TRBJ1-4
clone_size: NA
v_call: TRBV29-1
cdr3_length: 12
cdr3_aa: CSVAINSEKLFF
cdr3_nt: TGCAGCGTCGCAATTAACAGTGAAAAACTGTTTTTT

d_call: NA
j_call: TRBJ1-4
clone_size: NA
v_call: TRBV29-1
cdr3_length: 13
cdr3_aa: CSVGSSLNEKLFF
cdr3_nt: TGCAGCGTTGGATCCAGCCTTAATGAAAAACTGTTTTTT

d_call: NA
j_call: TRBJ1-2
clone_size: few
v_call: TRBV6-5
cdr3_length: 15
cdr3_aa: CASSYSDRRLGGYTF
cdr3_nt: TGTGCCAGCAGTTACTCGGACAGACGATTGGGAGGCTACACCTTC

d_call: NA
j_call: TRBJ2-7
clone_size: NA
v_call: TRBV19
cdr3_length: 13
cdr3_aa: CASRLQGTYEQYF
cdr3_nt: TGTGCCAGTAGACTTCAGGGTACCTACGAGCAGTACTTC